The 23 T cell receptor beta chains reported below all come from one sample, sequenced in a study of cytomegalovirus exposure and HLA in healthy donors. PCR primers comprised 60 Vbeta and 13 Jbeta primers. Assay: immunoSEQ multiplex PCR; the TCRdb copy retains only in-frame clones and omits some. Among under 200,000 clones listed, approximately 77% were seen once. The sample taken for sequencing was PBMCs. The receptors were sampled from a male donor in good health and CMV-seropositive.

J is TRBJ1-5 and V is TRBV7-2; the D gene is possibly TRBD1 (5 bases). Trimming left V 1 base short and J 1 base short, with 8 bases between. In germline, CDR1 is SGHTA, CDR2 FQGNSA. The CDR3 contains 15 residues. The CDR3 sequence is CASSLDGASNQPQHF. For the CDR3, the DNA is TGTGCCAGCAGCTTAGATGGGGCGAGCAATCAGCCCCAGCATTTT.

The V call is TRBV9, the J call TRBJ1-3, with D unclear. The germline CDR1 and CDR2 sequences are SGDLS and YYNGEE. Trimming removed 0 bases at V and 4 bases at J, with 17 bases between. This CDR3 has 17 amino acids. CDR3 in amino acids: CASSVGSPERGGNTIYF. CDR3 bases: TGTGCCAGCAGCGTAGGATCTCCGGAACGAGGCGGAAACACCATATATTTT.

The genes are TRBV2 and TRBJ2-7; 8 positions match TRBD1. This CDR3 is built from 15 residues. The trim removed 7 bases at V and 7 bases at J, leaving 15 bases unmatched. The V gene's germline CDR1 is SNHLY and CDR2 FYNNEI. The chain's CDR3 is CASNHPGQGAEEQYF. The CDR3 DNA reads TGTGCCAGCAACCACCCCGGACAGGGAGCGGAGGAGCAGTACTTC. Full variable domain (rest looked up from reference TRBV2 and TRBJ2-7): EPEVTQTPSHQVTQMGQEVILRCVPISNHLYFYWYRQILGQKVEFLVSFYNNEISEKSEIFDDQFSVERPDGSNFTLKIRSTKLEDSAMYFCASNHPGQGAEEQYFGPGTRLTVT.

In its sample, this clone was seen a few times. V gene TRBV2 combines with J gene TRBJ1-5; a weak D match, TRBD1 (5 bases). Germline values: CDR1 SNHLY, CDR2 FYNNEI. With 8 bases removed from V and 1 base from J, the gap between germline ends came to 15 bases. CDR3 length: 15 amino acids. CDR3 sequence: CASAVGGVSNQPQHF. The CDR3 DNA reads TGTGCCAGCGCGGTTGGGGGGGTGAGCAATCAGCCCCAGCATTTT.

V usage is TRBV7-2 and J usage is TRBJ1-1; the D gene is possibly TRBD1 (6 bases). This CDR3 is built from 13 residues. Trimming removed 2 bases from V and 8 bases from J, with 12 bases in between. The germline gives CDR1 SGHTA, CDR2 FQGNSA. CDR3 in DNA: TGTGCCAGCAGCTTATGGACAGCCGACGAAGCTTTCTTT. Translating it yields CASSLWTADEAFF.

The chain couples TRBV27 to TRBJ2-3, with 9 bases lining up with TRBD1. CDR1 and CDR2 from the germline V gene are MNHEY and SMNVEV (reference sequence). The CDR3 is made up of 15 amino acids. With 3 bases clipped from V and 4 bases from J, the junction kept 5 bases outside the gene matches. The chain's CDR3 is CASSLGTGMADTQYF. DNA of the CDR3: TGTGCCAGCAGTTTGGGGACAGGGATGGCAGATACGCAGTATTTT.

The J gene is TRBJ2-7, the V gene TRBV10-3; D unresolved. The V and J ends lost 5 bases and 6 bases respectively, with 14 bases between them. The CDR3 has 13 amino acids. Germline-derived CDR1 and CDR2 are ENHRY and SYGVKD. CDR3 sequence (DNA): TGTGCCATCAGTCCTCTGGGTTCGGGCGAGCAGTACTTC. It codes for CAISPLGSGEQYF.

The J gene is TRBJ2-4, the V gene TRBV21-1; TRBD1 is the table's D call, not checked against the DNA. TRBV21-1 is designated a pseudogene. The CDR3 length is 15 residues. CDR3 residues: CASSLTGVAKNIQYF. In DNA form, the CDR3 reads TGTGCCAGCAGCTTAACAGGGGTGGCCAAAAACATTCAGTACTTC.

The V call is TRBV2, the J call TRBJ1-5, with D hard to call. This CDR3 has 13 residues. Germline values: CDR1 SNHLY, CDR2 FYNNEI. Trimming removed 7 bases at V and 9 bases at J, with 16 bases between. The CDR3 DNA is TGTGCCAGCAATTCCGTTCGGGATGGGCCCCAGCATTTT. Its protein product is CASNSVRDGPQHF.

The V gene is TRBV5-4, the J gene TRBJ2-7; 9 nucleotides agree with TRBD1. J lost 5 bases, V lost 4 bases, and 7 bases had no gene match. CDR3 length equals 14 residues. Germline V CDR1 and CDR2: SGHNT, YYREEE (reference sequence). Written as DNA, the CDR3 is TGTGCCAGCAGCCGGGGACAGGGTCGCGACGAGCAGTACTTC. Protein sequence: CASSRGQGRDEQYF.

This rearrangement joins TRBV6-1 to TRBJ1-2; 7 positions match TRBD1. Germline loops: CDR1 MNHNS, CDR2 SASEGT. With V trimmed by 1 base and J by 6 bases, 8 bases remained unmatched. This CDR3 is built from 15 residues. CDR3 protein: CASSEGDRARNGYTF. The CDR3 DNA is TGTGCCAGCAGTGAAGGAGACAGGGCAAGGAATGGCTACACCTTC.

This clone was recorded only once. The gene calls are TRBV18 and TRBJ2-5; 12 positions agree with TRBD2. V gave up 2 bases and J gave up 1 base; unmatched junction bases: 8. Germline lookup yields CDR1 KGHSH and CDR2 LQKENI. This CDR3 is built from 18 residues. CDR3 DNA sequence: TGTGCCAGCTCACCAATTACTACTAGCGGGGGGCCCCAAGAGACCCAGTACTTC. Translated: CASSPITTSGGPQETQYF.

For this clone: A junction boundary mismatches the germline segment, possibly from a read error. This sample includes further DNA sequences coding for the same CDR3. The gene calls are TRBV6-5 and TRBJ2-1; 7 nucleotides agree with TRBD1. Germline-derived CDR1 and CDR2 are MNHEY and SVGAGI. The CDR3 covers 15 residues. The CDR3: CASSFRDSSYNEQFF. CDR3 in DNA: TGTGCCAGCAGTTTCCGGGACAGCTCCTACAATGAACAGTTCTTC.

A few counts support this clone. The chain joins TRBV5-6 to TRBJ1-1; TRBD1 might be the D (5 bases). The CDR3 has 15 amino acids. The germline V gene has CDR1 SGHDT and CDR2 YYEEEE. The germline V and J ends were trimmed by 4 bases and 6 bases, with 19 bases remaining between them. CDR3 sequence (DNA): TGTGCCAGCAGCCCCAAGGGACTCCCCCGGCCTGAAGCTTTCTTT. It yields the protein CASSPKGLPRPEAFF.

The rearrangement joins TRBV5-1 to TRBJ1-4; possibly TRBD1 for D (6 bases). The CDR3 runs to 15 residues. V dropped 2 bases and J dropped 0 bases, with 8 bases sitting between them. Per germline, CDR1 SGHRS and CDR2 YFSETQ. The CDR3 nucleotides are TGCGCCAGCAGCTTATACAGGGCAACTAATGAAAAACTGTTTTTT. Translated, it gives CASSLYRATNEKLFF.

Only a few counts were recorded for this clone. The CDR3, as DNA: TGTGCCAGCAGCGCCGGGACAGAGACCTACGAGCAGTACTTC. It translates to CASSAGTETYEQYF. The V call is TRBV5-6, the J call TRBJ2-7; 7 positions agree with TRBD1. V was pared by 4 bases and J by 2 bases, with 6 bases of the junction left unmatched. The germline gives CDR1 SGHDT, CDR2 YYEEEE. This CDR3 comprises 14 residues. Using reference TRBV5-6 and TRBJ2-7 for the parts outside the CDR3, the full variable domain is DAGVTQSPTHLIKTRGQQVTLRCSPKSGHDTVSWYQQALGQGPQFIFQYYEEEERQRGNFPDRFSGHQFPNYSSELNVNALLLGDSALYLCASSAGTETYEQYFGPGTRLTVT.

This rearrangement joins TRBV5-1 to TRBJ2-5; 8 bases are a match to TRBD1. The DNA end lines up better with TRBJ2-7; the J call may be wrong. The CDR3 has 14 residues. From germline, CDR1 is SGHRS and CDR2 YFSETQ. CDR3 sequence: CASSFRTGSYEQYF. The CDR3 region has the DNA TGCGCCAGCAGCTTTCGGACAGGGTCCTACGAGCAGTACTTC.

This clone was counted once. The sample carries other DNA sequences with the same CDR3. The CDR3: CASSGQTYEQYF. As DNA, the CDR3 is TGCGCCAGCAGCGGACAGACCTACGAGCAGTACTTC. V and J are TRBV5-1 and TRBJ2-7; D might be TRBD1 (6 bases). Trimming shortened V by 4 bases and J by 2 bases, and 7 bases separated the two germline ends. Germline lookup yields CDR1 SGHRS and CDR2 YFSETQ. The length of the CDR3 is 12 residues.

As to this clone: The junction departs from germline at one end; a sequencing error may be responsible. This rearrangement joins TRBV7-9 to TRBJ1-6; maybe TRBD1 (5 bases). The V gene's germline CDR1 is SEHNR and CDR2 FQNEAQ (reference sequence). The CDR3 loop spans 14 amino acids. DNA for the CDR3: TGTTCCAGCAGGGACGGAGGGCGCGGGTCACCCCTCCACTTT. This translates into CSSRDGGRGSPLHF.

The V and J genes are TRBV7-8 and TRBJ1-5; D unclear. Trimming cost V 1 base and J 7 bases, with 8 bases left between them. This CDR3 is built from 13 residues. The germline V gene encodes CDR1 SGHVS and CDR2 FQNEAQ. The CDR3, as DNA: TGTGCCAGCAGCTTAGACCCGAGACAGCCCCAGCATTTT. This encodes CASSLDPRQPQHF.

The V gene is TRBV4-2, the J gene TRBJ1-4; 10 nucleotides line up with TRBD1. Germline CDR1 is LGHNA and CDR2 is YNFKEQ. V gave up 2 bases and J gave up 13 bases; unmatched junction bases: 10. This CDR3 is built from 15 residues. CDR3: CASSQPGTGATRLFF. CDR3 nucleotide sequence: TGTGCCAGCAGCCAACCCGGGACAGGGGCTACGAGACTGTTTTTT.

The rearrangement uses TRBV19 and TRBJ1-1, with unresolved D. Trimming cost V 5 bases and J 3 bases, with 7 bases left between them. This CDR3 is built from 12 residues. CDR1 and CDR2 from the germline V gene are LNHDA and SQIVND (reference sequence). CDR3 nucleotide sequence: TGTGCCAGTAGTCCTTCGGACACTGAAGCTTTCTTT. It yields the protein CASSPSDTEAFF.

This clone was seen more than once but under ten times. The V and J genes are TRBV6-1 and TRBJ1-6, with no clear D. The CDR3 spans 15 residues. V lost 7 bases to trimming and J lost 3 bases, with 13 bases between them. CDR1 is MNHNS, CDR2 SASEGT, per germline. CDR3 nucleotides: TGTGCCAGCAAGAGCCTGTTTGGCTATAATTCACCCCTCCACTTT. Translating it yields CASKSLFGYNSPLHF.